This T cell receptor (beta chain) was found in a study of T cell repertoires in cytomegalovirus infection. In the study overall: Indicated by public TCR beta signatures were CMV infection and matching HLA type.

This clonotype has just a few counts. Its antigen is unidentified. Germline-derived CDR1 and CDR2 are MNHNS and SASEGT. The CDR3 length is 16 residues. V gave up 1 base and J gave up 2 bases, with 12 bases separating them. In TCRdb, the reads were re-called with MiXCR into one record per CDR3 protein. The sample consists of 650,000 to 900,000 distinct CDR3 sequences, approximately 32% of them appearing once. The chain is built from TRBV6-1 and TRBJ1-5; D ambiguous. Here the sequenced sample was cultured CD8+ T cells from PBMCs, taken from culture after CMV antigen stimulation. The receptor was isolated from a human donor in good health (CMV status not recorded). Some clones in this sample may be carry-over from other donors' samples. CDR3 residues: CASSEGRPYGNQPQHF. Here the CDR3 DNA reads TGTGCCAGCAGTGAAGGCCGACCGTATGGCAATCAGCCCCAGCATTTT.